The clone carrying this TCR beta chain was seen more than once but under ten times. Its antigen is as yet unknown. TCR beta CDR3 region amplification was performed from RNA transcripts. HTBI primers were employed in a first-round RT-PCR of the TCR CDR3. Each CDR3 protein gets one entry after TCRdb re-called the multiplex PCR reads with MiXCR. The sample has 380,000 or so distinct CDR3 sequences, roughly 13% seen once; the top ten hold about 26%. The data derive from a study of T cells in Graves' hyperthyroidism and ophthalmopathy. Germline V CDR1 and CDR2: DFQATT, SNEGSKA (reference sequence). Trimming took 6 bases from V and 1 from J; bases not matched to a gene: 12. The CDR3 runs to 15 residues. Study results and caveats: Ophthalmopathy stood apart from stable hyperthyroidism in a 13 V-J model. It was a median about seven months before onset that the model predicted ophthalmopathy.

Extraction of PBMCs used 9 to 10 ml of fresh peripheral blood. The chain carries TRBV20-1 and TRBJ2-7; 7 bases agree with TRBD2. The sequence derives from a woman in her 30s with Graves' hyperthyroidism. What was sequenced was blood. The CDR3 is CSAGGLASGSYEQYF. In DNA form, the CDR3 reads TGCAGTGCCGGAGGTTTGGCTAGCGGATCCTACGAGCAGTACTTC.